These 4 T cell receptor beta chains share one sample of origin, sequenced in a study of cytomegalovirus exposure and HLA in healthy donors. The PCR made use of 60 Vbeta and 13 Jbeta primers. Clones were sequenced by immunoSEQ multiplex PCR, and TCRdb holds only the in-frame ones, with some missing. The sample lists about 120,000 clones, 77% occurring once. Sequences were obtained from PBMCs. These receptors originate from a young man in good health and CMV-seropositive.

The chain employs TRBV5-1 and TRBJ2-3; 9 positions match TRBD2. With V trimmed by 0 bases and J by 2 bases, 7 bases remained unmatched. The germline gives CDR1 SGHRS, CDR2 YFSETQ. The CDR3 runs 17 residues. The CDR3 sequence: CASSLAASGDYTDTQYF. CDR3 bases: TGCGCCAGCAGCTTGGCGGCTAGCGGGGATTACACAGATACGCAGTATTTT.

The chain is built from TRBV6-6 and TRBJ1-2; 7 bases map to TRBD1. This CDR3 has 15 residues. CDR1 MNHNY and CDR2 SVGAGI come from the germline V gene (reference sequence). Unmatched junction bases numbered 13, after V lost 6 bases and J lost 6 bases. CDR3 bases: TGTGCCAGCAGGCACGAACAGGGGTGGGATCATGGCTACACCTTC. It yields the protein CASRHEQGWDHGYTF.

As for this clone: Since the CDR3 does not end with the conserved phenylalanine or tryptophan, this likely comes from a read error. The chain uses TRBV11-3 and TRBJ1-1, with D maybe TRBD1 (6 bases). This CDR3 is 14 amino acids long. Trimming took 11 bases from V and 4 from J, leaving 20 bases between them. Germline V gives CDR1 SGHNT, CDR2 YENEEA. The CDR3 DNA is TGTGCCTCACAACGGGGGGCAGGGAGCACTGAAGCTTTCCTT. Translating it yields CASQRGAGSTEAFL.

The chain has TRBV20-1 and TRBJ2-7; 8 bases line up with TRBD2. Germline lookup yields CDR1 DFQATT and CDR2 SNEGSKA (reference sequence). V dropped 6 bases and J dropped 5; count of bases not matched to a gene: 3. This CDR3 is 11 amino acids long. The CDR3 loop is CSAKRENEQYF. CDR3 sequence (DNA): TGCAGTGCCAAGCGGGAGAACGAGCAGTACTTC.